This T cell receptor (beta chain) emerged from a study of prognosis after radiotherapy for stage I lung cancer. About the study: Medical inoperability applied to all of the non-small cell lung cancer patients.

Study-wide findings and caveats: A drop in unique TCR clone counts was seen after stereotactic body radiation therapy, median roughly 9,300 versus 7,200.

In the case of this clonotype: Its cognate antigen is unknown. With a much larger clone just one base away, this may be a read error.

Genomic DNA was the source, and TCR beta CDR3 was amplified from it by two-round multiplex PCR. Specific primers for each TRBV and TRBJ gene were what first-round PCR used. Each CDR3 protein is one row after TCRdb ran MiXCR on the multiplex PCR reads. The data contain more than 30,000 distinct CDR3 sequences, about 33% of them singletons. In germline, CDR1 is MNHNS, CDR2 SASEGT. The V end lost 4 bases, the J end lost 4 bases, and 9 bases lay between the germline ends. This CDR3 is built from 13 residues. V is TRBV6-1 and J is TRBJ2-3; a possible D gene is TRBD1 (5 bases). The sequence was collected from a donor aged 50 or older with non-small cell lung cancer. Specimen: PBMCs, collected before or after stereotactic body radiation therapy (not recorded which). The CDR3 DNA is TGTGCCAGCAGTGTCAGGGTGTCAGATACGCAGTATTTT. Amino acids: CASSVRVSDTQYF.